This T cell receptor (beta chain) was sequenced for a study of blood T cell repertoires in COVID-19. Study details: The United States, Italy and Spain supplied acute and convalescent COVID-19 samples.

The V gene lost 1 base and the J gene lost 4 bases, with 6 bases spanning the gap. Per the germline V gene, CDR1 is MGHDK and CDR2 is SYGVNS. The CDR3 contains 13 residues. Data came from immunoSEQ multiplex PCR; TCRdb stores just in-frame clones and leaves some out. Of 41,000 or so clones in the sample, nearly 90% are singletons; the top ten hold 3.5% to 4.5%. The sample consisted of peripheral blood. This chain connects TRBV25-1 to TRBJ2-3; tentatively, D is TRBD2 (6 bases). The receptor comes from a man in his sixties with acute or convalescent COVID-19. The CDR3 protein is CASSEWGADTQYF. The CDR3 nucleotides are TGTGCCAGCAGTGAATGGGGGGCAGATACGCAGTATTTT. Supplemented by reference TRBV25-1 and TRBJ2-3, the full variable domain reads EADIYQTPRYLVIGTGKKITLECSQTMGHDKMYWYQQDPGMELHLIHYSYGVNSTEKGDLSSESTVSRIRTEHFPLTLESARPSHTSQYLCASSEWGADTQYFGPGTRLTVL.